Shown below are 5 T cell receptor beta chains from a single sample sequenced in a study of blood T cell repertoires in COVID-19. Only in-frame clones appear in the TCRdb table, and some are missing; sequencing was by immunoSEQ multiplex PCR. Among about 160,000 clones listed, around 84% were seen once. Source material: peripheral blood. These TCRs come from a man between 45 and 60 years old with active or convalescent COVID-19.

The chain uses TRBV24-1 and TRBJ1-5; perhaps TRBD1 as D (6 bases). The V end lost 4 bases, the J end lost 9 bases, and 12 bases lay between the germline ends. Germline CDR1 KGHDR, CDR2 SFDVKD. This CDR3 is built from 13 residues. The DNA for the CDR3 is TGTGCCACCAGTGAACAGGGTCCATGGCCCCAGCATTTT. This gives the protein CATSEQGPWPQHF.

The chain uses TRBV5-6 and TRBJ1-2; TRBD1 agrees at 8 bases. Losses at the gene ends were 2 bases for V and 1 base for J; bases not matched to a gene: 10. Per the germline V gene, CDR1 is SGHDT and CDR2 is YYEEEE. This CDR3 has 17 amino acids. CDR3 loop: CASSFRFTTGVNYGYTF. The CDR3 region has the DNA TGTGCCAGCAGCTTTAGGTTCACGACAGGGGTTAACTATGGCTACACCTTC. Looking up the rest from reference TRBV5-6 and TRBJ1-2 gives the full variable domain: DAGVTQSPTHLIKTRGQQVTLRCSPKSGHDTVSWYQQALGQGPQFIFQYYEEEERQRGNFPDRFSGHQFPNYSSELNVNALLLGDSALYLCASSFRFTTGVNYGYTFGSGTRLTVV.

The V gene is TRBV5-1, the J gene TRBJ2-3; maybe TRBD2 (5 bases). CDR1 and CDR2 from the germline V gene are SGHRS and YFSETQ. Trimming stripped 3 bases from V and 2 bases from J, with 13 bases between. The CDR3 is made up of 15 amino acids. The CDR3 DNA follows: TGCGCCAGCAGCTATAATGGGAGAGTCACAGATACGCAGTATTTT. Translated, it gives CASSYNGRVTDTQYF.

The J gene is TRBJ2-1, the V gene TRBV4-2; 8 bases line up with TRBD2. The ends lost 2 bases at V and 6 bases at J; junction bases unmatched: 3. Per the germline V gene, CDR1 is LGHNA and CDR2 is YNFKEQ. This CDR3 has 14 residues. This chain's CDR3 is CASSQPTSGNEQFF. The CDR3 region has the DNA TGTGCCAGCAGCCAACCTACTAGCGGCAATGAGCAGTTCTTC.

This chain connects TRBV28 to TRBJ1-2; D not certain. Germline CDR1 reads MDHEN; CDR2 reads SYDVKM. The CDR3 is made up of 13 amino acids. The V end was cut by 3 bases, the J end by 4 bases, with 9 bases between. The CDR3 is CASSLSQAYGYTF. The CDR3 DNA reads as TGTGCCAGCAGTTTGTCTCAGGCCTATGGCTACACCTTC.